This TCR beta chain was sequenced in a study of OX40 agonist ivuxolimab in advanced cancers. Study in general: At 0.01 to 10 mg/kg, ivuxolimab was administered intravenously to patients every 2 weeks.

Repertoires were generated with immunoSEQ multiplex PCR, while TCRdb's copy carries only in-frame clones and drops some. The sample records tens of thousands of clones, 90% to 95% being singletons. The trim removed 1 base at V and 4 bases at J, leaving 3 bases unmatched. This CDR3 region has 15 residues. The V gene's germline CDR1 is LGHNA and CDR2 YSLEER. The specimen was CD4+ or CD8+ T cells sorted from blood, collected in a trial of the OX40 agonist ivuxolimab. The TCR sequence derives from an adult with an advanced solid tumor such as melanoma, head and neck, liver or kidney cancer. The chain uses TRBV4-3 and TRBJ2-7; 11 bases fit TRBD2. This CDR3 reads CASSQGSSGRYEQYF. The CDR3, as DNA: TGCGCCAGCAGCCAAGGGTCTAGCGGGAGGTACGAGCAGTACTTC.